The entry below gives a single T cell receptor (beta chain) sequence along with its context. V lost 5 bases to trimming and J lost 5 bases, with 12 bases between them. The CDR3 extends over 13 amino acids. In germline, CDR1 is SGHTA, CDR2 FQGNSA. The sample comes from a study of blood T cell repertoires in COVID-19. Study summary: Samples representing acute and convalescent COVID-19 were sourced from the United States, Italy and Spain.

In the original analysis: Estimation of nucleated cell counts relied on the amplification of reference gene primers. Libraries were prepared by immunoSEQ multiplex PCR; TCRdb keeps only in-frame clonotypes and omits some of them. V and J calls and clone size are given by that table; D and trimming were obtained from the DNA. The repertoire consists of about 350,000 clones, with around 87% occurring once and the leading ten covering 5.3%. Source material: PBMCs or T cells enriched from blood (not recorded which). The sequence was obtained from a woman aged 30 to 39 who had recovered from COVID-19. The chain combines TRBV7-2 with TRBJ2-5; D is ambiguous. The DNA for the CDR3 is TGTGCCAGCAGCCAACCTAGGCCGGAGACCCAGTACTTC. Translated, it gives CASSQPRPETQYF.